The 29 T cell receptor beta chains below were found in one sample sequenced in a study of CD4 T cells in relation to SARS-CoV-2 and coronaviruses. Assay: immunoSEQ multiplex PCR; the TCRdb copy retains only in-frame clones and omits some. The sample records about 43,000 clones, roughly 80% being singletons. Their cognate antigens are unknown. Material: naive CD4+ T cells from PBMCs, cultured in vitro. Subset denoted: naive CD4+ T cells isolated by negative enrichment. These receptors originate from an adult with COVID-19.

The genes are TRBV13 and TRBJ2-3; D possibly uses TRBD1 or TRBD2 (5 bases each). The length of the CDR3 is 14 residues. V lost 4 bases, J lost 5 bases, and 13 bases lay in between. Germline V CDR1 and CDR2: PRHDT, FYEKMQ (reference sequence). In DNA form, the CDR3 reads TGTGCCAGCAGCTCCGGGGCGTCTGGAGATACGCAGTATTTT. Its protein is CASSSGASGDTQYF.

V is TRBV7-2 and J is TRBJ2-1; 11 nucleotides align to TRBD2. The junction had 4 bases not matched to a gene; V was cut back by 2 bases and J by 4 bases. CDR3 size: 16 residues. Germline CDR1 reads SGHTA; CDR2 reads FQGNSA. The CDR3 DNA reads as TGTGCCAGCAGCTTAAGGACTAGCGGGTCTTACAATGAGCAGTTCTTC. This codes for CASSLRTSGSYNEQFF.

The chain combines TRBV11-3 with TRBJ2-5; 13 positions agree with TRBD2. This CDR3 spans 14 amino acids. The V segment lost 6 bases and the J segment 6 bases; nucleotides outside the gene matches: 4. Germline V lookup: CDR1 SGHNT, CDR2 YENEEA. The CDR3 loop is CASSRTSGSQTQYF. The CDR3 coding sequence is TGTGCCAGCAGTCGGACTAGCGGGAGTCAGACCCAGTACTTC.

The V and J genes are TRBV18 and TRBJ2-7; 9 bases align to TRBD1. V lost 5 bases, J lost 2 bases, and 4 bases stayed unmatched. This CDR3 region has 14 residues. Germline V gene data show CDR1 as KGHSH and CDR2 as LQKENI. Written as DNA, the CDR3 is TGTGCCAGCTCATTAACAGGGGGCCCCTACGAGCAGTACTTC. It yields the protein CASSLTGGPYEQYF.

The rearrangement links TRBV5-1 to TRBJ2-3; D gene unclear. V was shortened by 0 bases and J by 4 bases, with 0 bases between the two germline ends. The CDR3 runs 11 residues. Germline loops: CDR1 SGHRS, CDR2 YFSETQ. The CDR3 region is CASSLADTQYF. CDR3 nucleotide sequence: TGCGCCAGCAGCTTGGCAGATACGCAGTATTTT.

This chain uses TRBV5-1 with TRBJ1-1; maybe TRBD1 (6 bases). The germline V gene has CDR1 SGHRS and CDR2 YFSETQ. This CDR3 spans 13 amino acids. Trimming shortened V by 1 base and J by 9 bases, and 13 bases separated the two germline ends. CDR3 in amino acids: CASSLPAGDKAFF. CDR3 DNA sequence: TGCGCCAGCAGCTTGCCGGCAGGGGATAAAGCTTTCTTT. Based on the CDR3 plus reference TRBV5-1 and TRBJ1-1, the full variable domain is KAGVTQTPRYLIKTRGQQVTLSCSPISGHRSVSWYQQTPGQGLQFLFEYFSETQRNKGNFPGRFSGRQFSNSRSEMNVSTLELGDSALYLCASSLPAGDKAFFGQGTRLTVV.

The CDR3 nucleotides are TGCGCCAGCAGCTTGTCGGCAGACACAGATACGCAGTATTTT. It specifies CASSLSADTDTQYF. The chain links TRBV5-1 to TRBJ2-3; no clear D gene. Per germline, CDR1 SGHRS and CDR2 YFSETQ. This CDR3 contains 14 residues. Trimming took off 1 base at V and 2 bases at J, with 8 bases between the two ends.

The chain couples TRBV6-5 to TRBJ1-2, with D possibly matching TRBD1 (5 bases). Trimming stripped 5 bases from V and 3 bases from J, with 10 bases between. CDR3 length equals 13 residues. Germline V gene sequence: CDR1 MNHEY, CDR2 SVGAGI. CDR3 sequence: CASSRDDYYGYTF. CDR3 sequence (DNA): TGTGCCAGCAGTAGGGACGACTACTATGGCTACACCTTC.

The gene calls are TRBV7-9 and TRBJ2-1, with D hard to call. This CDR3 spans 13 amino acids. Germline assignment: CDR1 SEHNR and CDR2 FQNEAQ (reference sequence). V lost 0 bases and J lost 9, with 9 bases in between. CDR3 DNA: TGTGCCAGCAGCTTAGCGGGATCTCGTGAGCAGTTCTTC. It is translated as CASSLAGSREQFF. The full variable domain, completed using reference TRBV7-9 and TRBJ2-1, is DTGVSQNPRHKITKRGQNVTFRCDPISEHNRLYWYRQTLGQGPEFLTYFQNEAQLEKSRLLSDRFSAERPKGSFSTLEIQRTEQGDSAMYLCASSLAGSREQFFGPGTRLTVL.

CDR3 bases: TGTGCCAGCACTGGGGGGGGCACTGAAGCTTTCTTT. Protein sequence: CASTGGGTEAFF. This chain links TRBV25-1 with TRBJ1-1, with D possibly TRBD1 on 5 matching bases. The germline V gene has CDR1 MGHDK and CDR2 SYGVNS. The CDR3 is made up of 12 amino acids. V gave up 7 bases and J gave up 4 bases, with 10 bases separating them.

This clone was counted once. This rearrangement joins TRBV19 to TRBJ2-3; D unresolved. The CDR3 is 13 residues long. CDR1 and CDR2 (germline): LNHDA, SQIVND (reference sequence). V gave up 3 bases and J gave up 5 bases, with 9 bases separating them. In DNA form, the CDR3 reads TGTGCCAGTAGTATTAGGTTCGGAGATACGCAGTATTTT. As protein: CASSIRFGDTQYF.

CDR3 in DNA: TGCGCCAGCAGCCAACTGATGACAGGGGTGAACACTGAAGCTTTCTTT. Protein sequence: CASSQLMTGVNTEAFF. This chain joins TRBV4-1 and TRBJ1-1; 8 positions match TRBD1. Per germline, CDR1 MGHRA and CDR2 YSYEKL. The CDR3 has 16 residues. Trimming at V came to 2 bases and at J to 0 bases, leaving 5 bases not matched to a gene.

CDR3 in DNA: TGTGCCAGCAGTGAACCGGGGCCCTACAATGAGCAGTTCTTC. As protein: CASSEPGPYNEQFF. The chain carries TRBV25-1 and TRBJ2-1; the D gene could be TRBD1 or TRBD2 (5 bases each). Germline V gene data show CDR1 as MGHDK and CDR2 as SYGVNS. Between the trimmed V and J ends, which lost 2 bases and 2 bases, there was a span of 7 bases. CDR3 length equals 14 residues.

This clone was seen once. The rearrangement uses TRBV7-3 and TRBJ2-3; D may be TRBD2 (7 bases). Per the germline V gene, CDR1 is SGHTA and CDR2 is FQGTGA. V dropped 1 base and J dropped 2 bases, with 13 bases sitting between them. The CDR3 has 16 residues. The CDR3 region is CASSLRKGGATDTQYF. CDR3 nucleotide sequence: TGTGCCAGCAGCTTAAGGAAGGGGGGGGCCACAGATACGCAGTATTTT.

This clone has more than one count but fewer than ten. The chain has TRBV27 and TRBJ1-5; D is undetermined. The CDR3 has 14 amino acids. Trimming removed 3 bases at V and 6 bases at J, with 12 bases between. In germline, CDR1 is MNHEY, CDR2 SMNVEV (reference sequence). CDR3 region: CASSFSSSGQPQHF. The CDR3 coding sequence is TGTGCCAGCAGTTTTTCTAGCTCGGGTCAGCCCCAGCATTTT.

The V call is TRBV4-1, the J call TRBJ2-1; 8 positions match TRBD2. Per germline, CDR1 MGHRA and CDR2 YSYEKL. The CDR3 length is 15 residues. V was clipped by 0 bases and J by 6 bases; unmatched bases: 4. In DNA, the CDR3 is TGCGCCAGCAGCCAAGACTGGACTAGCACCAATGAGCAGTTCTTC. It codes for CASSQDWTSTNEQFF.

By share, this clone ranks as medium-sized. The chain couples TRBV19 to TRBJ2-3, with 10 bases fitting TRBD2. CDR1 and CDR2 (germline): LNHDA, SQIVND (reference sequence). V lost 5 bases, J lost 1 base, and 6 bases stayed unmatched. This CDR3 is built from 16 residues. This CDR3 is CASSPLAGEGTDTQYF. The CDR3 nucleotides read TGTGCCAGTAGTCCTCTAGCGGGAGAGGGCACAGATACGCAGTATTTT.

This clone has just one count. The V gene is TRBV6-5, the J gene TRBJ2-1, with 9 nucleotides matching TRBD1. Germline V gene sequence: CDR1 MNHEY, CDR2 SVGAGI. V was clipped by 7 bases and J by 4 bases; unmatched bases: 5. This CDR3 is 14 amino acids long. DNA for the CDR3: TGTGCCAGCACACTGGGACAGGGTTACAATGAGCAGTTCTTC. Amino acid sequence: CASTLGQGYNEQFF.

The V call is TRBV5-1, the J call TRBJ2-5, with 7 nucleotides matching TRBD2. This CDR3 spans 14 amino acids. Losses at the gene ends were 7 bases for V and 5 bases for J; bases not matched to a gene: 11. Germline V lookup: CDR1 SGHRS, CDR2 YFSETQ. The CDR3 region has the DNA TGCGCCAGCCTGGATCTAGCGGCCTCCGAGACCCAGTACTTC. Its protein product is CASLDLAASETQYF.

The chain is built from TRBV5-5 and TRBJ1-4, with 7 bases identical to TRBD1. Germline loops: CDR1 SGHKS, CDR2 YYEKEE (reference sequence). CDR3 length: 16 residues. With V trimmed by 5 bases and J by 4 bases, 11 bases remained unmatched. DNA for the CDR3: TGTGCCAGCAGTTACGTACAGGGGCTGGGTAATGAAAAACTGTTTTTT. As protein: CASSYVQGLGNEKLFF. The full variable domain, in which reference TRBV5-5 and TRBJ1-4 provide the parts outside the CDR3, is DAGVTQSPTHLIKTRGQQVTLRCSPISGHKSVSWYQQVLGQGPQFIFQYYEKEERGRGNFPDRFSARQFPNYSSELNVNALLLGDSALYLCASSYVQGLGNEKLFFGSGTQLSVL.

V gene TRBV5-1 combines with J gene TRBJ2-3; 10 nucleotides line up with TRBD2. The CDR3 length is 15 residues. The ends lost 4 bases at V and 5 bases at J; junction bases unmatched: 7. Per the germline V gene, CDR1 is SGHRS and CDR2 is YFSETQ. CDR3 DNA sequence: TGCGCCAGCAGCCCTCTAGCGGGAGTCTTAGATACGCAGTATTTT. It specifies CASSPLAGVLDTQYF.

The J gene is TRBJ2-1, the V gene TRBV2, with D unclear. From germline, CDR1 is SNHLY and CDR2 FYNNEI. The CDR3 is made up of 15 amino acids. Trimming left V 3 bases short and J 4 bases short, with 13 bases between. The chain's CDR3 is CASSEFGLSYNEQFF. Written as DNA, the CDR3 is TGTGCCAGCAGTGAGTTCGGTCTAAGTTACAATGAGCAGTTCTTC.

This clone has just one count. In DNA, the CDR3 is TGTGCCAGCAGTAGGTCCGGGACAGGGACCTACGAGCAGTACTTC. Translated, it gives CASSRSGTGTYEQYF. The chain uses TRBV6-5 and TRBJ2-7, with 9 bases that match TRBD1. V gave up 5 bases and J gave up 2 bases; unmatched junction bases: 7. The CDR3 contains 15 residues. Germline V gene sequence: CDR1 MNHEY, CDR2 SVGAGI.

J is TRBJ2-1 and V is TRBV6-5; the match to TRBD2 covers 9 bases. The V segment lost 0 bases and the J segment 8 bases; nucleotides outside the gene matches: 5. The CDR3 is 15 amino acids. The germline V gene has CDR1 MNHEY and CDR2 SVGAGI. CDR3: CASSYSGTSSDEQFF. The CDR3 DNA reads as TGTGCCAGCAGTTACTCCGGGACTAGCTCCGATGAGCAGTTCTTC.

Here the CDR3 reads CASSSQGEEAFF. DNA for the CDR3: TGTGCCAGCAGCTCTCAGGGCGAAGAAGCTTTCTTT. The chain links TRBV28 to TRBJ1-1; D may be TRBD1 (5 bases). Trimming shortened V by 6 bases and J by 8 bases, and 13 bases separated the two germline ends. This CDR3 spans 12 amino acids. Germline CDR1 and CDR2: MDHEN and SYDVKM.

This rearrangement joins TRBV3-1 (or the pseudogene TRBV3-2) to TRBJ2-1; D perhaps matches TRBD1 (6 bases). V lost 6 bases, J lost 2 bases, and 14 bases lay in between. Germline V CDR1 and CDR2: LGHDT, YNNKEL (reference sequence). CDR3 size: 15 residues. CDR3 sequence (DNA): TGTGCCAGCAGAAAGACCGGGACAACCTACAATGAGCAGTTCTTC. Its translation is CASRKTGTTYNEQFF.

The chain links TRBV6-5 to TRBJ2-1, with 7 bases lining up with TRBD2. The CDR3 sequence is 15 residues long. The germline V gene has CDR1 MNHEY and CDR2 SVGAGI. J was trimmed by 4 bases and V by 6 bases; bases with no gene match: 9. CDR3 in amino acids: CASSHWSGKYNEQFF. The CDR3 DNA sequence: TGTGCCAGCAGCCATTGGAGCGGGAAATACAATGAGCAGTTCTTC.

This chain connects TRBV27 to TRBJ2-1, with D possibly matching TRBD2 (6 bases). CDR1 MNHEY and CDR2 SMNVEV come from the germline V gene (reference sequence). This CDR3 has 16 residues. V was pared by 5 bases and J by 3 bases, with 17 bases between. This CDR3 reads CASSGSGAARYNEQFF. The DNA of the CDR3 is TGTGCCAGCAGTGGATCGGGAGCCGCGCGCTACAATGAGCAGTTCTTC.

The CDR3 region is CAWTRDRPYGYTF. Here the CDR3 DNA reads TGTGCCTGGACGAGGGACAGGCCCTATGGCTACACCTTC. V and J are TRBV30 and TRBJ1-2; 8 bases agree with TRBD1. Germline CDR1 GTSNPN, CDR2 SVGIG (reference sequence). The CDR3 is 13 amino acids. Trimming at V came to 4 bases and at J to 4 bases, leaving 5 bases not matched to a gene.